This T cell receptor (beta chain) originates from a study of blood T cell repertoires in COVID-19. This CDR3 is 15 amino acids long. Germline CDR1 reads SGHAT; CDR2 reads FQNNGV. In the original analysis: Quantification of nucleated cells was approximated via reference gene primer amplification. Sequenced by immunoSEQ multiplex PCR; TCRdb stores in-frame clones only, minus some. For V, J and clone size, that table is used; D and trimming come from the DNA. The table includes almost 200,000 clones, about 85% detected once. Points on this clone: One end of the junction varies from germline; a read error may be responsible.

Material: peripheral blood. The chain carries TRBV11-2 and TRBJ1-5; D is ambiguous. The TCR originated in a man aged 55 to 70 with COVID-19, enrolled during active disease. The CDR3 DNA reads TGTGCCAGCAGCGTAGAGGGCTCCTTCAATCAGCCCCAGCATTTT. It encodes CASSVEGSFNQPQHF.